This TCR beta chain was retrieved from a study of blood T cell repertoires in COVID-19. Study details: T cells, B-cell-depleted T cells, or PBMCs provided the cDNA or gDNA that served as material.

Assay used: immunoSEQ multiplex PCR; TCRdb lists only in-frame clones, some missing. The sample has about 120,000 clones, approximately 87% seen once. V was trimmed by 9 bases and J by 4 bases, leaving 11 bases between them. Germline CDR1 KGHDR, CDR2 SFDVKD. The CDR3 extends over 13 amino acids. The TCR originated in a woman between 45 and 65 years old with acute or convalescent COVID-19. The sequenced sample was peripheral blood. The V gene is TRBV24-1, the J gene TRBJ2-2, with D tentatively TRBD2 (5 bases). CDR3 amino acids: CATQWAGTGELFF. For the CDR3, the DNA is TGTGCCACCCAGTGGGCGGGCACCGGGGAGCTGTTTTTT.